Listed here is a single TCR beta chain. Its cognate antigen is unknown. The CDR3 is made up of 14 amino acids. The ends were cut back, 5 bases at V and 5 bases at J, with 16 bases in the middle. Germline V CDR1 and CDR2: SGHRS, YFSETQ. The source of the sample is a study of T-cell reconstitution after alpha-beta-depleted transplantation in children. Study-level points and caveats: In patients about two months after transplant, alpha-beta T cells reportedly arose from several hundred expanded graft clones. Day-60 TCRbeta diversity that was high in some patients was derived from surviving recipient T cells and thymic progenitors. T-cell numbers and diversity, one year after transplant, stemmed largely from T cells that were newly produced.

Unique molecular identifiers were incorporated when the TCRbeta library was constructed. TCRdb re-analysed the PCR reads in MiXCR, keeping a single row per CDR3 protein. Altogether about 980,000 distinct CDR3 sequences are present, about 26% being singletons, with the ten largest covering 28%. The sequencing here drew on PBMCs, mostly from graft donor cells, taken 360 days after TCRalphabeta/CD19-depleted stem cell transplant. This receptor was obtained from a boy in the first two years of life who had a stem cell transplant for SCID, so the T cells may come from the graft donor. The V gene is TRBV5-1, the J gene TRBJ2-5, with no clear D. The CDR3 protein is CASRSRTMGETQYF. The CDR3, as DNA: TGCGCCAGCAGGTCTAGAACCATGGGGGAGACCCAGTACTTC. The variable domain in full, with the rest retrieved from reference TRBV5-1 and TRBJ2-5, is KAGVTQTPRYLIKTRGQQVTLSCSPISGHRSVSWYQQTPGQGLQFLFEYFSETQRNKGNFPGRFSGRQFSNSRSEMNVSTLELGDSALYLCASRSRTMGETQYFGPGTRLLVL.